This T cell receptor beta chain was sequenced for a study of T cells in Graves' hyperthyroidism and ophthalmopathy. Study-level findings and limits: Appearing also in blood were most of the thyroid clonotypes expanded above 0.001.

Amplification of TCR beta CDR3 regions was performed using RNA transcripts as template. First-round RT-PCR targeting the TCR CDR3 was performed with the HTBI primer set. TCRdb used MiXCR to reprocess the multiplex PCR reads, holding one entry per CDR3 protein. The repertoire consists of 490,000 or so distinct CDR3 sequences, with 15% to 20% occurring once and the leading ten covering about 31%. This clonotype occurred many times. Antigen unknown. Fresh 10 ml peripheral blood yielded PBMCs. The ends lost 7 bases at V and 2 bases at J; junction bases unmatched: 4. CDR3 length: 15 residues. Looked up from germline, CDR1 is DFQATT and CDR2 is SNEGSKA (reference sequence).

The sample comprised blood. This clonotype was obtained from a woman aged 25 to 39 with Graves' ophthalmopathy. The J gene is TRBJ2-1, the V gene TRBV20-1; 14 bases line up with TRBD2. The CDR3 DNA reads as TGCAGTGGCGGACTAGCGGGAGGCACCTACAATGAGCAGTTCTTC. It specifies CSGGLAGGTYNEQFF.